This TCR beta chain was profiled in a study of T cells in women clearing cervical HPV infection. The study, taken as a whole, reports: CIN3+ cases had significantly higher TCR richness than controls; evenness did not differ.

Regarding this clone: Its target is not known. The sequence runs out 3 residues before the end of the CDR3; the remainder is reconstructed from the germline J gene.

The data were produced by immunoSEQ multiplex PCR, yet TCRdb's version contains in-frame clones alone and is incomplete. The sample's table shows approximately 35,000 clones. Per germline, CDR1 DFQATT and CDR2 SNEGSKA (reference sequence). This CDR3 has 12 amino acids. J was trimmed by 7 bases and V by 6 bases; bases with no gene match: 7. This receptor was taken from a woman aged 18-69 years with a cervical HPV16 infection that either progressed to CIN3+ or cleared (not recorded which). The chain carries TRBV20-1 and TRBJ1-2; 8 bases map to TRBD1. The sequenced material came from blood buffy coat. Incomplete CDR3 DNA: TGCAGTGCGGGCGAGACAGGGGTTGGC. Residues: CSAGETGVG. The CDR3, in full, reads CSAGETGVGYTF.